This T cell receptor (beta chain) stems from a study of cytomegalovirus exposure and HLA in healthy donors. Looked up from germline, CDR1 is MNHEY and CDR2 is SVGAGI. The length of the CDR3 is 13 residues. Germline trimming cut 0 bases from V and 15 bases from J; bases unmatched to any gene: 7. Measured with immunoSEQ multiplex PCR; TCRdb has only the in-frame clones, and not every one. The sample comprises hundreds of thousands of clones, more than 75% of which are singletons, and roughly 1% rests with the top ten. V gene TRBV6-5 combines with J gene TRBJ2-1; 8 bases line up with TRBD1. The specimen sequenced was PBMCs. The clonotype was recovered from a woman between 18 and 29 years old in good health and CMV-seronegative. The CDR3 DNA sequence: TGTGCCAGCAGTTACTCGCGGACAGGGCGGCGGTTCTTC. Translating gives CASSYSRTGRRFF.